The 27 T cell receptor beta chains given below trace back to one sample, sequenced in a study of cytomegalovirus exposure and HLA in healthy donors. PCR involved 60 Vbeta and 13 Jbeta primers. The repertoire was sequenced with immunoSEQ multiplex PCR; TCRdb's copy has only in-frame clones and lacks some. This table has about 150,000 clones, under 80% appearing once. The sequenced sample consisted of PBMCs. Source of these receptors: a man aged 25 to 40 in good health and CMV-seronegative.

The rearrangement uses TRBV5-4 and TRBJ2-7; tentatively, D is TRBD2 (5 bases). V lost 4 bases and J lost 5, with 19 bases in between. Germline V CDR1 and CDR2: SGHNT, YYREEE (reference sequence). CDR3 size: 15 residues. The CDR3 sequence: CASSHGRLSSDEQYF. CDR3 sequence (DNA): TGTGCCAGCAGCCACGGACGGCTCAGTAGCGACGAGCAGTACTTC.

This sequence joins TRBV6-6 and TRBJ2-7; D call uncertain. Germline CDR1 reads MNHNY; CDR2 reads SVGAGI (reference sequence). Trimming took off 5 bases at V and 3 bases at J, with 11 bases between the two ends. The CDR3 has 13 amino acids. The CDR3 protein is CASSPPGGYEQYF. CDR3 DNA: TGTGCCAGCAGTCCTCCCGGCGGCTACGAGCAGTACTTC.

The rearrangement uses TRBV9 and TRBJ1-3; 8 bases are a match to TRBD1. This CDR3 spans 14 amino acids. The V gene's germline CDR1 is SGDLS and CDR2 YYNGEE. V was pared by 4 bases and J by 3 bases, with 3 bases of the junction left unmatched. The CDR3: CASSPTGGGNTIYF. The CDR3 nucleotides are TGTGCCAGCAGCCCCACAGGGGGTGGAAACACCATATATTTT.

This chain links TRBV4-3 with TRBJ2-1; no clear D gene. Germline CDR1 reads LGHNA; CDR2 reads YSLEER. The CDR3 is made up of 15 amino acids. The V and J ends lost 4 bases and 5 bases respectively, with 15 bases between them. CDR3 sequence (DNA): TGCGCCAGCAGCCCCTACCTAGGAGTGAACAATGAGCAGTTCTTC. Translation gives CASSPYLGVNNEQFF.

This clone was seen a handful of times. The chain is built from TRBV27 and TRBJ2-7; D is possibly TRBD2 (6 bases). The CDR3 has 16 residues. Trimming removed 6 bases from V and 0 bases from J, with 18 bases in between. Germline-derived CDR1 and CDR2 are MNHEY and SMNVEV (reference sequence). The CDR3 nucleotides are TGTGCCAGCAGCCAGGCGGGGACTGATAGCTCCTACGAGCAGTACTTC. This translates into CASSQAGTDSSYEQYF.

The V and J genes are TRBV5-6 and TRBJ1-1; TRBD1 is a possible D gene (6 bases). The germline V gene has CDR1 SGHDT and CDR2 YYEEEE. Trimming removed 2 bases at V and 6 bases at J, with 8 bases between. The CDR3 totals 12 residues. As DNA, the CDR3 is TGTGCCAGCAGCTTCAGGGGTGCTGAAGCTTTCTTT. It is translated as CASSFRGAEAFF.

The chain links TRBV5-6 to TRBJ2-1; perhaps TRBD1 as D (6 bases). Germline V gene lookup returns CDR1 SGHDT and CDR2 YYEEEE. The V end was cut by 2 bases, the J end by 0 bases, with 18 bases between. This CDR3 is 18 amino acids long. For the CDR3, the DNA is TGTGCCAGCAGCTTATCCAGGGGCTCGCTGAGCTCCTACAATGAGCAGTTCTTC. Amino acids: CASSLSRGSLSSYNEQFF.

The chain has TRBV11-3 and TRBJ2-2, with D maybe TRBD1 (6 bases). Looked up from germline, CDR1 is SGHNT and CDR2 is YENEEA. V lost 5 bases and J 5 bases, leaving 21 bases between the germline ends. The length of the CDR3 is 17 residues. CDR3 protein: CASSARSTGTSTGELFF. DNA of the CDR3: TGTGCCAGCAGCGCCAGATCGACCGGGACATCTACCGGGGAGCTGTTTTTT.

Here the CDR3 DNA reads TGCGCCAGCAGCCAAGAAAGGGGGCTGACCGGGGAGCTGTTTTTT. As protein: CASSQERGLTGELFF. This chain uses TRBV4-3 with TRBJ2-2; 7 bases match TRBD1. J gave up 5 bases and V 0 bases, and 3 bases lay outside the gene matches. This CDR3 has 15 residues. Germline-derived CDR1 and CDR2 are LGHNA and YSLEER.

This chain uses TRBV6-5 with TRBJ1-5; tentative D call: TRBD1 (6 bases). The germline V gene has CDR1 MNHEY and CDR2 SVGAGI. The CDR3 covers 13 residues. V lost 7 bases and J 4 bases, leaving 11 bases between the germline ends. Here the CDR3 DNA reads TGTGCCAGCAACATACAGGGTAATCAGCCCCAGCATTTT. This translates into CASNIQGNQPQHF.

The chain is built from TRBV7-6 and TRBJ1-5, with D possibly matching TRBD1 (5 bases). The CDR3 loop spans 14 amino acids. Germline V gene lookup returns CDR1 SGHVS and CDR2 FNYEAQ. The V end was cut by 5 bases, the J end by 4 bases, with 12 bases between. For the CDR3, the DNA is TGTGCCAGCAGCCCTGACAGCGGGAATCAGCCCCAGCATTTT. Amino acids: CASSPDSGNQPQHF. The full variable domain, with the rest looked up from reference TRBV7-6 and TRBJ1-5, is GAGVSQSPRYKVTKRGQDVALRCDPISGHVSLYWYRQALGQGPEFLTYFNYEAQQDKSGLPNDRFSAERPEGSISTLTIQRTEQRDSAMYRCASSPDSGNQPQHFGDGTRLSIL.

The J gene is TRBJ1-6, the V gene TRBV7-2, with TRBD1 identical over 7 bases. The CDR3 loop spans 16 amino acids. J gave up 7 bases and V 7 bases, and 13 bases lay outside the gene matches. CDR1 and CDR2 from the germline V gene are SGHTA and FQGNSA. The CDR3 DNA is TGTGCCAGCAAGAGATCAAACCGGGACAGCAATTCACCCCTCCACTTT. This sequence encodes CASKRSNRDSNSPLHF.

The chain combines TRBV9 with TRBJ2-7; 7 bases align to TRBD1. CDR3 length: 15 amino acids. The V and J ends lost 0 bases and 1 base, in that order; junction bases with no gene match: 4. CDR1 is SGDLS and CDR2 is YYNGEE in the germline V gene. The CDR3 protein is CASSVEGQPSYEQYF. The CDR3 region has the DNA TGTGCCAGCAGCGTAGAGGGACAGCCGTCCTACGAGCAGTACTTC.

A single count supports this clone. The J gene is TRBJ1-5, the V gene TRBV6-5, with 7 bases that match TRBD1. V gave up 0 bases and J gave up 3 bases; unmatched junction bases: 5. The germline gives CDR1 MNHEY, CDR2 SVGAGI. This CDR3 region has 16 residues. The chain's CDR3 is CASSYSRTGLNQPQHF. CDR3 sequence (DNA): TGTGCCAGCAGTTACTCGAGGACAGGCCTCAATCAGCCCCAGCATTTT.

The chain is built from TRBV7-3 and TRBJ2-6; 9 nucleotides match TRBD1. The CDR3 length is 18 residues. J gave up 0 bases and V 4 bases, and 7 bases lay outside the gene matches. Germline V gene sequence: CDR1 SGHTA, CDR2 FQGTGA. This chain's CDR3 is CASSSPGQGLSGANVLTF. CDR3 DNA: TGTGCCAGCAGCTCTCCGGGACAGGGCCTCTCTGGGGCCAACGTCCTGACTTTC.

This clone turned up a few times. This chain connects TRBV19 to TRBJ2-6, with D possibly matching TRBD2 (6 bases). This CDR3 is built from 17 residues. Trimming took 0 bases from V and 0 from J, leaving 9 bases between them. Per germline, CDR1 LNHDA and CDR2 SQIVND (reference sequence). Here the CDR3 reads CASSIEGGVSGANVLTF. CDR3 nucleotides: TGTGCCAGTAGTATAGAGGGGGGAGTCTCTGGGGCCAACGTCCTGACTTTC.

The CDR3 DNA reads as TGTGCCAGCAGCGCCTTAGGGGTCGAGCAGTACTTC. It yields the protein CASSALGVEQYF. This chain links TRBV5-4 with TRBJ2-7; D might be TRBD1 (5 bases). The length of the CDR3 is 12 residues. The V end was cut by 4 bases, the J end by 6 bases, with 11 bases between. Germline CDR1 is SGHNT and CDR2 is YYREEE (reference sequence).

This chain connects TRBV18 to TRBJ1-5, with D perhaps TRBD1 (5 bases). The germline V and J ends were trimmed by 3 bases and 7 bases, with 10 bases remaining between them. The length of the CDR3 is 13 residues. In germline, CDR1 is KGHSH, CDR2 LQKENI. CDR3 nucleotide sequence: TGTGCCAGCTCACCCAATGGGGGGCAGCCCCAGCATTTT. Translation gives CASSPNGGQPQHF.

On this clone itself: One end of the junction is discordant with germline, which a read error may explain. The chain employs TRBV5-6 and TRBJ1-2, with D possibly TRBD1 on 5 matching bases. Germline V gene data show CDR1 as SGHDT and CDR2 as YYEEEE. The CDR3 has 13 amino acids. The CDR3 sequence is CASSLARGDGYPF. The CDR3, as DNA: TGTGCCAGCAGCTTGGCCCGGGGGGATGGCTACCCCTTC.

This sequence joins TRBV13 and TRBJ2-7; TRBD1 matches 9 bases. This CDR3 has 16 amino acids. The germline V gene has CDR1 PRHDT and CDR2 FYEKMQ (reference sequence). The V gene end was trimmed by 0 bases and the J gene end by 2 bases; junction bases not matched to a gene: 5. Here the CDR3 DNA reads TGTGCCAGCAGCTTAGGTCCGGGACAGGGAGCCTACGAGCAGTACTTC. Translation: CASSLGPGQGAYEQYF.

The chain uses TRBV15 and TRBJ1-4; the D is unclear. The CDR3 is 13 residues long. Between the trimmed V and J ends, which lost 5 bases and 5 bases, there was a span of 9 bases. Germline CDR1 and CDR2: LNHNV and YYDKDF (reference sequence). CDR3 loop: CATSPGLNEKLFF. The CDR3 DNA reads as TGTGCCACCAGCCCAGGACTAAATGAAAAACTGTTTTTT.

This chain links TRBV7-2 with TRBJ2-1; D is undetermined. Trimming left V 5 bases short and J 6 bases short, with 11 bases between. Germline CDR1 is SGHTA and CDR2 is FQGNSA. This CDR3 is 13 amino acids long. In DNA form, the CDR3 reads TGTGCCAGCAGCGATCCAAACGGCAATGAGCAGTTCTTC. Protein: CASSDPNGNEQFF. Looking up the rest from reference TRBV7-2 and TRBJ2-1 gives the full variable domain: GAGVSQSPSNKVTEKGKDVELRCDPISGHTALYWYRQSLGQGLEFLIYFQGNSAPDKSGLPSDRFSAERTGGSVSTLTIQRTQQEDSAVYLCASSDPNGNEQFFGPGTRLTVL.

The chain carries TRBV5-4 and TRBJ1-2, with 9 positions matching TRBD1. With 4 bases clipped from V and 4 bases from J, the junction kept 11 bases outside the gene matches. Per the germline V gene, CDR1 is SGHNT and CDR2 is YYREEE (reference sequence). This CDR3 region has 16 residues. The DNA of the CDR3 is TGTGCCAGCAGCCCGGAGGTGGGACAGGGAGTCTATGGCTACACCTTC. Its translation is CASSPEVGQGVYGYTF.

The chain links TRBV6-6 to TRBJ2-2, with 9 bases fitting TRBD1. The CDR3 spans 14 residues. Per germline, CDR1 MNHNY and CDR2 SVGAGI (reference sequence). V lost 5 bases, J lost 6 bases, and 4 bases stayed unmatched. The CDR3 nucleotides are TGTGCCAGCAGTCAGGGACAGGGTGCCGGGGAGCTGTTTTTT. It translates to CASSQGQGAGELFF.

Only a few counts were recorded for this clone. A junction end diverges from the germline sequence, so it may reflect a read error. V usage is TRBV5-6 and J usage is TRBJ1-2; D might be TRBD1 (6 bases). CDR3 length: 14 residues. Germline V CDR1 and CDR2: SGHDT, YYEEEE. The CDR3 region has the DNA TGTGCCAGCTCCACGGGACAAACCCCTGGGGGCTACCCCTTC. As protein: CASSTGQTPGGYPF.

The rearrangement uses TRBV5-4 and TRBJ1-2; tentative D call: TRBD1 (6 bases). CDR3 length: 14 residues. V gave up 3 bases and J gave up 4 bases, with 13 bases separating them. Looked up from germline, CDR1 is SGHNT and CDR2 is YYREEE (reference sequence). CDR3 sequence: CASSSVGGAYGYTF. CDR3 in DNA: TGTGCCAGCAGCTCCGTCGGGGGGGCCTATGGCTACACCTTC.

The V gene is TRBV10-3, the J gene TRBJ2-6; D call uncertain. V gave up 7 bases and J gave up 0 bases, with 4 bases separating them. Germline assignment: CDR1 ENHRY and CDR2 SYGVKD. This CDR3 is 13 amino acids long. The CDR3 DNA sequence: TGTGCCATCACAAACTCTGGGGCCAACGTCCTGACTTTC. Amino acid sequence: CAITNSGANVLTF.